A single sample gave rise to the 28 T cell receptor beta chains below, sequenced in a study of OX40 agonist ivuxolimab in advanced cancers. Sequencing was performed with immunoSEQ multiplex PCR; in TCRdb, only in-frame clones are kept and a portion is missing. The sample yields some 37,000 clones, around 80% seen once. The specimen was CD4+ or CD8+ T cells sorted from blood, collected in a trial of the OX40 agonist ivuxolimab. These receptors were taken from an adult with an advanced solid tumor such as melanoma, head and neck, liver or kidney cancer.

The chain joins TRBV7-9 to TRBJ2-3; the D gene could be TRBD1 or TRBD2 (5 bases each). V lost 8 bases, J lost 3 bases, and 27 bases lay in between. CDR1 SEHNR and CDR2 FQNEAQ come from the germline V gene (reference sequence). This CDR3 contains 18 residues. The CDR3 coding sequence is TGTGCCAGCCGTACGTCAAAAAGACTGGGGGATGGGACAGATACGCAGTATTTT. Protein sequence: CASRTSKRLGDGTDTQYF.

The CDR3 DNA follows: TGCAGCGTAGCCGGGAGAACCTACGAGCAGTACTTC. Its translation is CSVAGRTYEQYF. The gene calls are TRBV29-1 and TRBJ2-7; possibly TRBD2 for D (6 bases). The V end was cut by 6 bases, the J end by 2 bases, with 11 bases between. Germline V CDR1 and CDR2: SQVTM, ANQGSEA. The CDR3 totals 12 residues.

The V gene is TRBV27, the J gene TRBJ1-6; D may be TRBD1 (5 bases). V was trimmed by 5 bases and J by 0 bases, leaving 17 bases between them. The germline V gene encodes CDR1 MNHEY and CDR2 SMNVEV (reference sequence). The CDR3 sequence is 18 residues long. CDR3 bases: TGTGCCAGCAGTATCTTCGGGACCGCGAGCTCCTATAATTCACCCCTCCACTTT. Encoded protein: CASSIFGTASSYNSPLHF.

This clone was seen a single time. V usage is TRBV4-1 and J usage is TRBJ2-2; D may be TRBD1 or TRBD2 (6 bases each). The CDR3 extends over 17 amino acids. Trimming left V 3 bases short and J 4 bases short, with 18 bases between. Germline V gene lookup returns CDR1 MGHRA and CDR2 YSYEKL. DNA for the CDR3: TGCGCCAGCAGCCACCAAGTCAGGGGAGGAGGCACCGGGGAGCTGTTTTTT. Translation gives CASSHQVRGGGTGELFF.

The V and J genes are TRBV5-5 and TRBJ1-5; D is unclear. The CDR3 totals 15 residues. Germline V lookup: CDR1 SGHKS, CDR2 YYEKEE (reference sequence). Between the trimmed V and J ends, which lost 0 bases and 0 bases, there was a span of 7 bases. The CDR3, as DNA: TGTGCCAGCAGCTTGGACACCTATAGCAATCAGCCCCAGCATTTT. Translation: CASSLDTYSNQPQHF.

This clone was picked up a small number of times. The CDR3 here is CASSYSLAGNQPQHF. DNA for the CDR3: TGTGCCAGCAGTTACTCGTTAGCCGGCAATCAGCCCCAGCATTTT. The chain recombines TRBV6-5 with TRBJ1-5; D gene uncertain. The CDR3 consists of 15 residues. Trimming took 0 bases from V and 2 from J, leaving 8 bases between them. Germline CDR1 MNHEY, CDR2 SVGAGI.

The chain couples TRBV6-6 to TRBJ2-7; the match to TRBD2 covers 10 bases. V shed 6 bases, J shed 2 bases, and the junction held 7 bases outside the gene matches. The germline gives CDR1 MNHNY, CDR2 SVGAGI (reference sequence). The CDR3 consists of 15 residues. The CDR3 reads CASRQTSGNPYEQYF. Written as DNA, the CDR3 is TGTGCCAGCAGACAAACTAGCGGGAACCCCTACGAGCAGTACTTC.

This clone was observed a few times. The chain uses TRBV19 and TRBJ1-1; D perhaps matches TRBD1 (5 bases). This CDR3 region has 21 residues. Germline V gene sequence: CDR1 LNHDA, CDR2 SQIVND (reference sequence). Deletions cut 1 base from V and 1 base from J, with 28 bases between. CDR3 residues: CASSIAHRSGRAPTENTEAFF. The CDR3 nucleotides are TGTGCCAGTAGTATAGCGCATCGGTCGGGACGCGCCCCAACCGAGAACACTGAAGCTTTCTTT.

The chain has TRBV28 and TRBJ2-7; perhaps TRBD1 as D (7 bases). V was clipped by 7 bases and J by 3 bases, with 16 bases between them. The CDR3 sequence is 14 residues long. Per germline, CDR1 MDHEN and CDR2 SYDVKM. Here the CDR3 DNA reads TGTGCCAGCACACTCCAGGGGGGTTTCTACGAGCAGTACTTC. This gives the protein CASTLQGGFYEQYF.

The V and J genes are TRBV19 and TRBJ2-2, with 7 bases lining up with TRBD1. V trimming: 6 bases; J trimming: 0 bases; junction bases outside the gene matches: 4. CDR1 and CDR2 from the germline V gene are LNHDA and SQIVND (reference sequence). There are 15 residues in the CDR3. The DNA of the CDR3 is TGTGCCAGTAGAAAGGGACAGTCGAACACCGGGGAGCTGTTTTTT. As protein: CASRKGQSNTGELFF. The variable domain in full, with the rest retrieved from reference TRBV19 and TRBJ2-2, is DGGITQSPKYLFRKEGQNVTLSCEQNLNHDAMYWYRQDPGQGLRLIYYSQIVNDFQKGDIAEGYSVSREKKESFPLTVTSAQKNPTAFYLCASRKGQSNTGELFFGEGSRLTVL.

This rearrangement joins TRBV30 to TRBJ1-6, with D perhaps matching TRBD1 (5 bases). CDR3 length equals 15 residues. V shed 8 bases and J shed 7 bases, with 21 bases lying between them. Germline values: CDR1 GTSNPN, CDR2 SVGIG (reference sequence). The CDR3 nucleotides are TGTGCCACCTCATCTCGGCAGGGCGAAAATTCACCCCTCCACTTT. It codes for CATSSRQGENSPLHF.

The rearrangement uses TRBV6-5 and TRBJ2-5, with D possibly TRBD2 on 5 matching bases. V gave up 5 bases and J gave up 3 bases, with 10 bases separating them. CDR1 and CDR2 from the germline V gene are MNHEY and SVGAGI. The CDR3 consists of 13 residues. Here the CDR3 DNA reads TGTGCCAGCAGTCCCCGACTAAAAGAGACCCAGTACTTC. Translating gives CASSPRLKETQYF.

This chain uses TRBV19 with TRBJ1-4; D is perhaps TRBD1 (5 bases). From germline, CDR1 is LNHDA and CDR2 SQIVND (reference sequence). The CDR3 contains 13 residues. The V gene lost 7 bases and the J gene lost 8 bases, with 14 bases spanning the gap. The CDR3 DNA is TGTGCCAGTACCACCGTCCGGGGGGAAAAACTGTTTTTT. This translates into CASTTVRGEKLFF.

The rearrangement uses TRBV28 and TRBJ2-2; TRBD2 aligns across 14 bases. This CDR3 is 18 amino acids long. Germline loops: CDR1 MDHEN, CDR2 SYDVKM. V trimming: 5 bases; J trimming: 4 bases; junction bases outside the gene matches: 9. CDR3 in DNA: TGTGCCAGCAGTCCCCGACTAGCGGGAGGGCGTTTCACCGGGGAGCTGTTTTTT. This codes for CASSPRLAGGRFTGELFF. The full variable domain, rest sourced from reference TRBV28 and TRBJ2-2, is DVKVTQSSRYLVKRTGEKVFLECVQDMDHENMFWYRQDPGLGLRLIYFSYDVKMKEKGDIPEGYSVSREKKERFSLILESASTNQTSMYLCASSPRLAGGRFTGELFFGEGSRLTVL.

This chain uses TRBV11-2 with TRBJ1-1; D not certain. Trimming cost V 1 base and J 6 bases, with 18 bases left between them. Per the germline V gene, CDR1 is SGHAT and CDR2 is FQNNGV. CDR3 length: 16 amino acids. The CDR3 reads CASSLGGAGVLAEAFF. In DNA form, the CDR3 reads TGTGCCAGCAGCTTAGGGGGTGCGGGAGTTCTGGCTGAAGCTTTCTTT.

The chain joins TRBV27 to TRBJ2-3; 8 positions agree with TRBD1. Germline assignment: CDR1 MNHEY and CDR2 SMNVEV (reference sequence). V lost 7 bases, J lost 2 bases, and 8 bases stayed unmatched. The CDR3 runs to 15 residues. The chain's CDR3 is CASKAGRGPTDTQYF. The CDR3 nucleotides are TGTGCCAGCAAGGCTGGCAGGGGGCCCACAGATACGCAGTATTTT.

The chain recombines TRBV11-2 with TRBJ1-2; D might be TRBD1 (5 bases). V was clipped by 3 bases and J by 5 bases, with 16 bases between them. The germline CDR1 and CDR2 sequences are SGHAT and FQNNGV. This CDR3 is built from 15 residues. The CDR3 is CASSLSGGGSYGYTF. The CDR3 DNA follows: TGTGCCAGCAGCTTGAGCGGGGGGGGATCATATGGCTACACCTTC.

This sequence joins TRBV19 and TRBJ2-2; D is ambiguous. Germline-derived CDR1 and CDR2 are LNHDA and SQIVND (reference sequence). V was clipped by 4 bases and J by 6 bases, with 15 bases between them. This CDR3 has 15 amino acids. CDR3 in DNA: TGTGCCAGTAGTACCCCAAACCCTCAGGCCGGGGAGCTGTTTTTT. Its protein product is CASSTPNPQAGELFF.

The V gene is TRBV15, the J gene TRBJ1-1; D might be TRBD1 (5 bases). The CDR3 covers 14 residues. Per the germline V gene, CDR1 is LNHNV and CDR2 is YYDKDF (reference sequence). V gave up 1 base and J gave up 0 bases, with 6 bases separating them. CDR3 coding DNA: TGTGCCACCAGCAGAGCACAGGTGAACACTGAAGCTTTCTTT. Amino acid sequence: CATSRAQVNTEAFF.

CDR3 amino acids: CASSQQETQYF. The DNA of the CDR3 is TGTGCCAGCAGTCAACAAGAGACCCAGTACTTC. The chain links TRBV28 to TRBJ2-5; no firm D call. Trimming left V 5 bases short and J 2 bases short, with 3 bases between. Germline CDR1 and CDR2: MDHEN and SYDVKM. This CDR3 is 11 amino acids long.

V and J are TRBV6-5 and TRBJ2-7; TRBD2 matches 9 bases. Germline assignment: CDR1 MNHEY and CDR2 SVGAGI. The junction had 3 bases not matched to a gene; V was cut back by 2 bases and J by 4 bases. The CDR3 sequence is 14 residues long. DNA for the CDR3: TGTGCCAGCAGTTACGCGGGAGGGCCTTACGAGCAGTACTTC. It codes for CASSYAGGPYEQYF.

This chain uses TRBV30 with TRBJ2-5, with 11 bases aligning to TRBD2. The germline V gene encodes CDR1 GTSNPN and CDR2 SVGIG (reference sequence). Trimming cost V 0 bases and J 5 bases; bases outside gene matches: 23. The CDR3 is made up of 21 amino acids. The CDR3, as DNA: TGTGCCTGGAGTGTACGGGTTCCCTTGGGCATAGCGGGAGGGCCGTGGGAGACCCAGTACTTC. It codes for CAWSVRVPLGIAGGPWETQYF.

The V call is TRBV11-2, the J call TRBJ1-5; D remains ambiguous. This CDR3 region has 12 residues. Germline-derived CDR1 and CDR2 are SGHAT and FQNNGV. Trimming cost V 3 bases and J 5 bases, with 5 bases left between them. The CDR3 nucleotides are TGTGCCAGCAGCTTTGGCGATCAGCCCCAGCATTTT. Its translation: CASSFGDQPQHF.

The chain joins TRBV21-1 to TRBJ2-7; TRBD2, the table's D call, lacks a check against the DNA. TRBV21-1 is a pseudogene. The CDR3 is 19 residues long. CDR3 protein: CASSKARACEDSSFYEQYF. Written as DNA, the CDR3 is TGTGCCAGCAGCAAAGCGCGAGCATGCGAGGACTCTTCCTTCTACGAGCAGTACTTC.

The chain uses TRBV27 and TRBJ2-2; D unresolved. This CDR3 contains 12 residues. The V end lost 4 bases, the J end lost 9 bases, and 9 bases lay between the germline ends. Germline V gives CDR1 MNHEY, CDR2 SMNVEV (reference sequence). CDR3: CASSSLDRELFF. The CDR3 DNA sequence: TGTGCCAGCAGTTCCCTCGATCGGGAGCTGTTTTTT.

The CDR3 loop is CAWSPLNTEAFF. CDR3 coding DNA: TGTGCCTGGAGTCCCCTGAACACTGAAGCTTTCTTT. This rearrangement joins TRBV30 to TRBJ1-1; no clear D. Trimming pared 2 bases from V and 0 bases from J, leaving 4 bases between. From germline, CDR1 is GTSNPN and CDR2 SVGIG (reference sequence). CDR3 size: 12 residues.

This clone showed up just a few times. This sequence joins TRBV19 and TRBJ1-5; D is undetermined. Trimming shortened V by 5 bases and J by 2 bases, and 22 bases separated the two germline ends. CDR3 length: 18 residues. CDR1 LNHDA and CDR2 SQIVND come from the germline V gene (reference sequence). DNA of the CDR3: TGTGCCAGTAGTGAAGAAAAGGCCAGAGGAATTGGCAATCAGCCCCAGCATTTT. Translation gives CASSEEKARGIGNQPQHF.

This chain links TRBV5-4 with TRBJ2-7; no firm D call. CDR1 is SGHNT and CDR2 is YYREEE in the germline V gene (reference sequence). This CDR3 contains 14 residues. The V end was cut by 4 bases, the J end by 3 bases, with 14 bases between. Written as DNA, the CDR3 is TGTGCCAGCAGCCCGACCACACATGGCTACGAGCAGTACTTC. Translated, it gives CASSPTTHGYEQYF.